These 23 T cell receptor beta chains share one sample of origin, sequenced in a study of cytomegalovirus exposure and HLA in healthy donors (dated by TCRdb to the late 2010s). Libraries were built with the immunoSEQ multiplex PCR assay. The multiplex PCR relied on a mix of 60 forward primers for TCR Vbeta segments and 13 reverse primers for TCR Jbeta segments. TCRdb provides this immuneACCESS table in a form limited to in-frame rearrangements. Some clones are lacking; in checked studies, under half of them reflect an unresolved V gene, and why the rest are absent is not known. Here the sample has some 100,000 clones; around 81% occur a single time. The ten largest clones add up to roughly 2.2% of the sample. What was sequenced was PBMCs. These receptor sequences come from a woman under 40 in good health and CMV-seronegative.

The chain recombines TRBV6-1 with TRBJ2-5; a possible D gene is TRBD1 (6 bases). The V gene's germline CDR1 is MNHNS and CDR2 SASEGT. With 0 bases removed from V and 5 bases from J, the gap between germline ends came to 13 bases. The CDR3 runs 15 residues. The CDR3 loop is CASSEASTGQETQYF. The CDR3 bases are TGTGCCAGCAGTGAAGCGAGCACAGGGCAGGAGACCCAGTACTTC.

The rearrangement links TRBV5-6 to TRBJ2-1, with TRBD2 identical over 9 bases. The CDR3 contains 15 residues. The J segment lost 3 bases and the V segment lost 4 bases, leaving 5 bases of the junction unmatched. Germline V CDR1 and CDR2: SGHDT, YYEEEE. In DNA, the CDR3 is TGTGCCAGCAGCGGCGGGACTAGCAGCTACAATGAGCAGTTCTTC. It yields the protein CASSGGTSSYNEQFF.

This clone was found a few times. The V and J genes are TRBV29-1 and TRBJ2-6, with D unresolved. The CDR3 is made up of 16 amino acids. V was cut by 3 bases and J by 0 bases, with 12 bases left in between. Germline V gene sequence: CDR1 SQVTM, CDR2 ANQGSEA. The CDR3 nucleotides are TGCAGCGTTGAGGGCAGCCCCCTCTCTGGGGCCAACGTCCTGACTTTC. Amino acid sequence: CSVEGSPLSGANVLTF.

The J gene is TRBJ2-1, the V gene TRBV11-2; D possibly corresponds to TRBD1 (6 bases). Per germline, CDR1 SGHAT and CDR2 FQNNGV. Trimming took 0 bases from V and 8 from J, leaving 11 bases between them. This CDR3 has 14 residues. The CDR3 sequence: CASSLDTGSDEQFF. The CDR3 DNA reads TGTGCCAGCAGCTTAGATACAGGGAGCGATGAGCAGTTCTTC.

The chain links TRBV12-5 to TRBJ2-7, with 11 bases that match TRBD2. Germline trimming cut 4 bases from V and 0 bases from J; bases unmatched to any gene: 5. The CDR3 totals 16 residues. The germline V gene encodes CDR1 LGHNT and CDR2 FRNRAP. CDR3: CASGSPGLAASYEQYF. The CDR3 bases are TGTGCTAGTGGTTCACCGGGACTAGCGGCCTCCTACGAGCAGTACTTC.

The V call is TRBV7-3, the J call TRBJ2-7; D is possibly TRBD1 (6 bases). Germline values: CDR1 SGHTA, CDR2 FQGTGA. Trimming took off 5 bases at V and 2 bases at J, with 16 bases between the two ends. The CDR3 is 15 residues long. DNA of the CDR3: TGTGCCAGCAGCGTAGGTATCGCAGGGGCCTACGAGCAGTACTTC. It codes for CASSVGIAGAYEQYF. Variable domain in full (rest from reference TRBV7-3 and TRBJ2-7): GAGVSQTPSNKVTEKGKYVELRCDPISGHTALYWYRQSLGQGPEFLIYFQGTGAADDSGLPNDRFFAVRPEGSVSTLKIQRTERGDSAVYLCASSVGIAGAYEQYFGPGTRLTVT.

The J gene is TRBJ1-2, the V gene TRBV13; 7 bases are shared with TRBD1. The V and J ends lost 2 bases and 3 bases, in that order; junction bases with no gene match: 6. The CDR3 has 15 residues. The germline gives CDR1 PRHDT, CDR2 FYEKMQ (reference sequence). The CDR3 here is CASSLSPDRDYGYTF. In DNA form, the CDR3 reads TGTGCCAGCAGCTTATCACCCGACAGGGACTATGGCTACACCTTC.

V and J are TRBV5-1 and TRBJ2-2; D may be TRBD1 (5 bases). The ends were cut back, 2 bases at V and 4 bases at J, with 6 bases in the middle. The CDR3 contains 13 residues. Germline lookup yields CDR1 SGHRS and CDR2 YFSETQ. The DNA for the CDR3 is TGCGCCAGCAGCTTCAGGGTCACCGGGGAGCTGTTTTTT. Protein: CASSFRVTGELFF.

The chain recombines TRBV7-9 with TRBJ2-5; D may be TRBD2 (6 bases). Looked up from germline, CDR1 is SEHNR and CDR2 is FQNEAQ (reference sequence). The CDR3 contains 18 residues. V lost 5 bases, J lost 3 bases, and 25 bases lay in between. The CDR3 loop reads CASSPPSSGSGGKETQYF. Written as DNA, the CDR3 is TGTGCCAGCAGCCCACCAAGTTCGGGTAGTGGGGGGAAAGAGACCCAGTACTTC.

V gene TRBV5-1 combines with J gene TRBJ2-1, with TRBD2 matching 9 bases. With 1 base clipped from V and 5 bases from J, the junction kept 1 base outside the gene matches. The CDR3 is 14 amino acids. CDR1 and CDR2 (germline): SGHRS, YFSETQ. The CDR3 spells CASSLSSGDNEQFF. CDR3 sequence (DNA): TGCGCCAGCAGCTTGTCTAGCGGGGACAATGAGCAGTTCTTC.

CDR3: CASSISRSAERYTF. DNA of the CDR3: TGTGCCAGCAGTATCTCCCGGTCGGCGGAGCGGTACACCTTC. The V gene is TRBV28, the J gene TRBJ1-2; D gene ambiguous. This CDR3 comprises 14 residues. V was clipped by 5 bases and J by 11 bases, with 21 bases between them. Germline V gives CDR1 MDHEN, CDR2 SYDVKM.

This chain links TRBV27 with TRBJ1-1; D not certain. CDR3 size: 13 residues. The V and J ends lost 3 bases and 4 bases respectively, with 9 bases between them. The germline V gene has CDR1 MNHEY and CDR2 SMNVEV (reference sequence). CDR3 loop: CASSFLGGTEAFF. The CDR3 coding sequence is TGTGCCAGCAGTTTTTTGGGAGGCACTGAAGCTTTCTTT.

The chain carries TRBV7-8 and TRBJ2-1; 10 bases fit TRBD2. CDR1 and CDR2 from the germline V gene are SGHVS and FQNEAQ. This CDR3 is built from 15 residues. Trimming at V came to 2 bases and at J to 6 bases, leaving 4 bases not matched to a gene. The CDR3 sequence: CASSLLAGVGNEQFF. The CDR3 bases are TGTGCCAGCAGCTTACTAGCGGGAGTTGGCAATGAGCAGTTCTTC.

This clone was seen a few times. V is TRBV11-2 and J is TRBJ1-3; 8 positions agree with TRBD1. Trimming took 5 bases from V and 0 from J; bases not matched to a gene: 3. CDR1 and CDR2 (germline): SGHAT, FQNNGV. This CDR3 contains 15 residues. CDR3: CASSPGQGSGNTIYF. CDR3 nucleotide sequence: TGTGCCAGCAGCCCAGGACAGGGCTCTGGAAACACCATATATTTT. Drawing the rest from reference TRBV11-2 and TRBJ1-3, the complete variable domain is EAGVAQSPRYKIIEKRQSVAFWCNPISGHATLYWYQQILGQGPKLLIQFQNNGVVDDSQLPKDRFSAERLKGVDSTLKIQPAKLEDSAVYLCASSPGQGSGNTIYFGEGSWLTVV.

This clone was found once. The chain carries TRBV19 and TRBJ2-3, with 9 nucleotides matching TRBD1. V was pared by 6 bases and J by 7 bases, with 14 bases of the junction left unmatched. Germline V gene data show CDR1 as LNHDA and CDR2 as SQIVND (reference sequence). The length of the CDR3 is 16 residues. CDR3 region: CASRTTGGPNPHTQYF. In nucleotides, the CDR3 is TGTGCCAGTAGAACTACAGGGGGCCCAAATCCCCATACGCAGTATTTT.

The V call is TRBV7-3, the J call TRBJ2-6, with D possibly being TRBD1 (7 bases). Trimming took off 2 bases at V and 3 bases at J, with 11 bases between the two ends. This CDR3 region has 16 residues. Germline loops: CDR1 SGHTA, CDR2 FQGTGA. CDR3 sequence reads: CASSLARGVGANVLTF. The CDR3 DNA is TGTGCCAGCAGCTTAGCCAGGGGGGTTGGGGCCAACGTCCTGACTTTC.

This clone was counted once. This chain links TRBV6-1 with TRBJ2-7; possible D gene TRBD2, 5 bases. CDR3 length: 15 residues. Germline assignment: CDR1 MNHNS and CDR2 SASEGT. Trimming shortened V by 1 base and J by 4 bases, and 14 bases separated the two germline ends. The CDR3 region is CASSEGEGSIYEQYF. The CDR3 region has the DNA TGTGCCAGCAGTGAAGGTGAGGGATCCATATACGAGCAGTACTTC.

The CDR3 DNA sequence: TGTGCCGGACTTACCGACTCTGGGGCCAACGTCCTGACTTTC. Translation: CAGLTDSGANVLTF. The chain is built from TRBV30 and TRBJ2-6; weak D call: TRBD2 (5 bases). This CDR3 region has 14 residues. V gave up 8 bases and J gave up 0 bases, with 11 bases separating them. The germline V gene has CDR1 GTSNPN and CDR2 SVGIG (reference sequence).

The chain uses TRBV5-6 and TRBJ2-2, with unresolved D. Per germline, CDR1 SGHDT and CDR2 YYEEEE. V gave up 4 bases and J gave up 5 bases, with 9 bases separating them. There are 13 residues in the CDR3. The CDR3 DNA sequence: TGTGCCAGCAGCGTCACGCGTACCGGGGAGCTGTTTTTT. Translating gives CASSVTRTGELFF. The full variable domain, completed using reference TRBV5-6 and TRBJ2-2, is DAGVTQSPTHLIKTRGQQVTLRCSPKSGHDTVSWYQQALGQGPQFIFQYYEEEERQRGNFPDRFSGHQFPNYSSELNVNALLLGDSALYLCASSVTRTGELFFGEGSRLTVL.

Here the CDR3 reads CASSLSPGAESGEQFF. CDR3 sequence (DNA): TGTGCCAGCAGCCTTTCCCCTGGGGCAGAATCCGGTGAGCAGTTCTTC. This chain uses TRBV7-2 with TRBJ2-1; the D gene is possibly TRBD1 (5 bases). This CDR3 is 16 amino acids long. V was cut by 5 bases and J by 9 bases, with 23 bases left in between. Germline CDR1 reads SGHTA; CDR2 reads FQGNSA.

This rearrangement joins TRBV30 to TRBJ1-5; 7 positions match TRBD1. Per germline, CDR1 GTSNPN and CDR2 SVGIG (reference sequence). J lost 5 bases, V lost 4 bases, and 5 bases had no gene match. This CDR3 spans 13 amino acids. The CDR3 DNA reads TGTGCCTGGAACCCCGACAGGGATCAGCCCCAGCATTTT. Its translation is CAWNPDRDQPQHF.

The chain combines TRBV6-6 with TRBJ2-7, with D unresolved. The CDR3 extends over 12 amino acids. Looked up from germline, CDR1 is MNHNY and CDR2 is SVGAGI (reference sequence). Trimming pared 0 bases from V and 7 bases from J, leaving 7 bases between. The CDR3 sequence: CASSYSLEEQYF. For the CDR3, the DNA is TGTGCCAGCAGTTACTCCCTAGAAGAGCAGTACTTC.

In its sample, this clone was seen once. The chain has TRBV5-4 and TRBJ1-2; TRBD1 aligns across 7 bases. In germline, CDR1 is SGHNT, CDR2 YYREEE (reference sequence). After removal of 2 bases from V and 6 bases from J, the junction contained 7 bases not matched to a gene. This CDR3 is built from 14 residues. The CDR3 DNA follows: TGTGCCAGCAGCTTCCGGGACAGTCCTAATGGCTACACCTTC. Amino acids: CASSFRDSPNGYTF.